The sequence of this T cell receptor beta chain was determined in a study of blood T cell repertoires in COVID-19. Clones were read by immunoSEQ multiplex PCR, and TCRdb kept only the in-frame ones, dropping some. This table has roughly 240,000 clones, 75% to 85% appearing once. Looked up from germline, CDR1 is SGHDT and CDR2 is YYEEEE. V was clipped by 5 bases and J by 2 bases, with 16 bases between them. The CDR3 contains 15 residues. The rearrangement uses TRBV5-6 and TRBJ1-2; unclear D gene. The source material was PBMCs or T cells enriched from blood (not recorded which). The TCR was taken from a woman aged 45-60 years with acute COVID-19. The CDR3 DNA is TGTGCCAGCAGGGAAGAGAGAGGTACAAACTATGGCTACACCTTC. Encoded protein: CASREERGTNYGYTF.